The clone carrying this TCR beta chain was recorded once. Antigen unknown. Germline V gene sequence: CDR1 LNHDA, CDR2 SQIVND (reference sequence). The CDR3 is 14 amino acids. Between the trimmed V and J ends, which lost 5 bases and 4 bases, there was a span of 12 bases. The data were obtained in a study of cytomegalovirus exposure and HLA in healthy donors. Study-level results: Later work found that TCR association rates differed between HLA loci; DRB1 had the most and HLA-C the fewest. The authors listed some 160 TCR beta chains as cytomegalovirus-associated.

Researchers ran the PCR with 60 Vbeta and 13 Jbeta primers. Sequencing used immunoSEQ multiplex PCR; TCRdb keeps in-frame clones, though not all of them. The data contain 150,000 to 200,000 clones, 68% of them singletons. The chain joins TRBV19 to TRBJ1-5; possibly TRBD1 for D (5 bases). What was sequenced was PBMCs. This clonotype originated in a woman aged 40 to 50 in good health and CMV-seropositive. CDR3 sequence: CASSELQGNQPQHF. The CDR3 coding sequence is TGTGCCAGTAGTGAACTCCAGGGTAATCAGCCCCAGCATTTT.